The 21 T cell receptor beta chains below come from one sample, sequenced in a study of cytomegalovirus exposure and HLA in healthy donors. With 60 Vbeta and 13 Jbeta primers, the PCR was carried out. Profiled with immunoSEQ multiplex PCR; TCRdb holds only in-frame clones, not every one. The sample consists of 200,000 or so clones, 75% to 80% of them appearing once. The sequenced material came from PBMCs. These receptors originate from a woman in her 30s in good health and CMV-seropositive.

The chain uses TRBV13 and TRBJ2-3; 7 nucleotides line up with TRBD1. The CDR3 is 13 amino acids. J was trimmed by 14 bases and V by 2 bases; bases with no gene match: 10. Germline V CDR1 and CDR2: PRHDT, FYEKMQ (reference sequence). The CDR3: CASSLILGDRPYF. As DNA, the CDR3 is TGTGCCAGCAGCTTAATTCTAGGGGACAGACCGTATTTT. Supplemented by reference TRBV13 and TRBJ2-3, the full variable domain reads AAGVIQSPRHLIKEKRETATLKCYPIPRHDTVYWYQQGPGQDPQFLISFYEKMQSDKGSIPDRFSAQQFSDYHSELNMSSLELGDSALYFCASSLILGDRPYFGPGTRLTVL.

This clone appeared a few times. The chain has TRBV5-6 and TRBJ1-1; TRBD1 agrees at 8 bases. The CDR3 spans 16 residues. Germline-derived CDR1 and CDR2 are SGHDT and YYEEEE. V dropped 4 bases and J dropped 5; count of bases not matched to a gene: 13. For the CDR3, the DNA is TGTGCCAGCAGCCGAGACAGGGGCCCGAAGGGGACTGAAGCTTTCTTT. Protein sequence: CASSRDRGPKGTEAFF.

The chain is built from TRBV30 and TRBJ2-6; TRBD1 matches 8 bases. V lost 3 bases, J lost 1 base, and 8 bases stayed unmatched. The germline gives CDR1 GTSNPN, CDR2 SVGIG (reference sequence). This CDR3 comprises 17 residues. The CDR3 DNA is TGTGCCTGGAGCCGGGACAGGAGTGATTCTGGGGCCAACGTCCTGACTTTC. As protein: CAWSRDRSDSGANVLTF.

This chain uses TRBV30 with TRBJ2-7, with 8 bases identical to TRBD2. The V gene's germline CDR1 is GTSNPN and CDR2 SVGIG (reference sequence). Trimming at V came to 5 bases and at J to 3 bases, leaving 6 bases not matched to a gene. CDR3 length: 13 residues. The CDR3 DNA is TGTGCCTGGGACAGAAGCGGGGGCTACGAGCAGTACTTC. Its protein product is CAWDRSGGYEQYF.

The V and J genes are TRBV11-3 and TRBJ2-7; weak D call: TRBD1 (6 bases). Deletions cut 3 bases from V and 3 bases from J, with 9 bases between. The CDR3 contains 13 residues. The germline V gene has CDR1 SGHNT and CDR2 YENEEA. CDR3 sequence: CASSFTGSYEQYF. The CDR3 DNA sequence: TGTGCCAGCAGCTTCACAGGGAGCTACGAGCAGTACTTC.

J is TRBJ2-2 and V is TRBV28; 8 bases agree with TRBD2. Germline values: CDR1 MDHEN, CDR2 SYDVKM. Trimming took 6 bases from V and 4 from J; bases not matched to a gene: 10. The CDR3 contains 16 residues. The CDR3 sequence is CASRGVAGLLTGELFF. CDR3 nucleotides: TGTGCCAGCAGAGGGGTAGCGGGGCTTCTCACCGGGGAGCTGTTTTTT.

The chain couples TRBV28 to TRBJ2-5; D possibly corresponds to TRBD1 (6 bases). The CDR3 sequence is 13 residues long. The germline gives CDR1 MDHEN, CDR2 SYDVKM. Deletions cut 5 bases from V and 5 bases from J, with 12 bases between. The CDR3 nucleotides read TGTGCCAGCAGTCCTACAGGGCAGGAGACCCAGTACTTC. Translated, it gives CASSPTGQETQYF.

This rearrangement joins TRBV15 to TRBJ1-5, with a weak D call TRBD1 (5 bases). The V gene's germline CDR1 is LNHNV and CDR2 YYDKDF (reference sequence). The V end lost 3 bases, the J end lost 3 bases, and 18 bases lay between the germline ends. The CDR3 has 17 amino acids. CDR3 nucleotide sequence: TGTGCCACCAGCAGGATAGTCCAGGGAAAACACAATCAGCCCCAGCATTTT. Protein product: CATSRIVQGKHNQPQHF.

This clone was observed a handful of times. The chain combines TRBV18 with TRBJ2-3; TRBD2 might be the D (5 bases). CDR3 length: 15 residues. CDR1 KGHSH and CDR2 LQKENI come from the germline V gene. Trimming took off 3 bases at V and 0 bases at J, with 10 bases between the two ends. CDR3 DNA: TGTGCCAGCTCACCGAGGGAAAAGAGCACAGATACGCAGTATTTT. This codes for CASSPREKSTDTQYF.

J is TRBJ2-2 and V is TRBV9; 8 positions agree with TRBD1. Germline V gene sequence: CDR1 SGDLS, CDR2 YYNGEE. The J segment lost 0 bases and the V segment lost 2 bases, leaving 6 bases of the junction unmatched. This CDR3 has 17 residues. As DNA, the CDR3 is TGTGCCAGCAGCGTCCCTCGGGACAGGTCGAACACCGGGGAGCTGTTTTTT. It specifies CASSVPRDRSNTGELFF.

Only one count was recorded for this clone. This chain uses TRBV28 with TRBJ2-5, with 10 bases fitting TRBD1. This CDR3 region has 18 residues. V shed 2 bases and J 0 bases; nucleotides not matched to a gene: 9. Germline values: CDR1 MDHEN, CDR2 SYDVKM. For the CDR3, the DNA is TGTGCCAGCAGTTTACTGGGGACAGGGGCCCCGTACCAAGAGACCCAGTACTTC. Translating gives CASSLLGTGAPYQETQYF.

The chain joins TRBV7-3 to TRBJ1-5, with TRBD1 as a possible D gene (6 bases). Germline V gene lookup returns CDR1 SGHTA and CDR2 FQGTGA. V dropped 3 bases and J dropped 6 bases, with 9 bases sitting between them. This CDR3 spans 13 amino acids. The CDR3 spells CASSFRGGQPQHF. The CDR3 coding sequence is TGTGCCAGCAGCTTCAGGGGCGGTCAGCCCCAGCATTTT.

This rearrangement joins TRBV2 to TRBJ2-1; TRBD2 aligns across 12 bases. The V gene end was trimmed by 0 bases and the J gene end by 11 bases; junction bases not matched to a gene: 17. The germline CDR1 and CDR2 sequences are SNHLY and FYNNEI. The CDR3 contains 19 residues. The CDR3 loop is CASSEALPSGGAGLGKQFF. CDR3 in DNA: TGTGCCAGCAGTGAAGCGCTTCCTAGCGGGGGGGCCGGGTTGGGTAAGCAGTTCTTC.

This sequence joins TRBV28 and TRBJ2-7; 7 bases match TRBD1. Germline CDR1 is MDHEN and CDR2 is SYDVKM. Trimming cost V 6 bases and J 4 bases; bases outside gene matches: 12. The CDR3 length is 15 residues. CDR3 loop: CASSPPRQGRYEQYF. Written as DNA, the CDR3 is TGTGCCAGCAGCCCACCCCGACAGGGAAGGTACGAGCAGTACTTC.

This clone was observed a handful of times. This chain connects TRBV10-3 to TRBJ1-2; TRBD1 matches at 7 bases. The CDR3 runs to 15 residues. Germline V gives CDR1 ENHRY, CDR2 SYGVKD. Unmatched junction bases numbered 8, after V lost 4 bases and J lost 3 bases. CDR3 sequence reads: CAISVPYRGDYGYTF. CDR3 nucleotides: TGTGCCATCAGTGTCCCGTACAGGGGTGACTATGGCTACACCTTC.

This chain links TRBV27 with TRBJ1-2, with 7 nucleotides matching TRBD1. The junction had 2 bases not matched to a gene; V was cut back by 2 bases and J by 5 bases. Germline V gene lookup returns CDR1 MNHEY and CDR2 SMNVEV (reference sequence). The CDR3 runs 13 residues. The CDR3 region has the DNA TGTGCCAGCAGTTTAGTACAGGGGTATGGCTACACCTTC. Protein sequence: CASSLVQGYGYTF.

The rearrangement links TRBV7-9 to TRBJ2-5, with TRBD1 matching over 9 bases. Germline CDR1 is SEHNR and CDR2 is FQNEAQ (reference sequence). This CDR3 has 15 residues. Germline trimming cut 6 bases from V and 2 bases from J; bases unmatched to any gene: 7. The CDR3: CASSSGQGIQETQYF. CDR3 DNA: TGTGCCAGCAGTTCCGGACAGGGGATACAAGAGACCCAGTACTTC.

This clone appeared a few times. The chain joins TRBV7-9 to TRBJ2-2; possible D gene TRBD1, 6 bases. Germline loops: CDR1 SEHNR, CDR2 FQNEAQ (reference sequence). CDR3 length: 13 residues. With 7 bases removed from V and 8 bases from J, the gap between germline ends came to 14 bases. The CDR3 region has the DNA TGTGCCAGCACCCAGGGGACGGGAGGGGAGCTGTTTTTT. Protein: CASTQGTGGELFF.

The rearrangement joins TRBV5-8 to TRBJ1-5; 10 bases map to TRBD1. CDR1 SGHTS and CDR2 YDEGEE come from the germline V gene. This CDR3 comprises 15 residues. J lost 7 bases, V lost 4 bases, and 8 bases had no gene match. CDR3 nucleotides: TGTGCCAGCAGCATCCGGGACAGGGGAGTACAGCCCCAGCATTTT. Amino acids: CASSIRDRGVQPQHF.

This clone showed up just a few times. The chain couples TRBV21-1 to TRBJ2-2; the D call in the table, TRBD1, was not verified against the DNA. TRBV21-1 is listed as a pseudogene. The CDR3 sequence is 19 residues long. CDR3 in amino acids: CASSKPWDRGYSGTGELFF. The DNA of the CDR3 is TGTGCCAGCAGCAAACCCTGGGACAGGGGATATTCTGGCACCGGGGAGCTGTTTTTT.

The sample holds one count of this clone. Other DNA sequences in the same sample also yield this CDR3. This chain joins TRBV7-9 and TRBJ1-1, with a tentative D call TRBD1 (5 bases). The CDR3 extends over 13 amino acids. Trimming took 5 bases from V and 0 from J, leaving 7 bases between them. Germline lookup yields CDR1 SEHNR and CDR2 FQNEAQ (reference sequence). The CDR3 DNA is TGTGCCAGCAGCCTGGACATGAACACTGAAGCTTTCTTT. The encoded protein is CASSLDMNTEAFF.